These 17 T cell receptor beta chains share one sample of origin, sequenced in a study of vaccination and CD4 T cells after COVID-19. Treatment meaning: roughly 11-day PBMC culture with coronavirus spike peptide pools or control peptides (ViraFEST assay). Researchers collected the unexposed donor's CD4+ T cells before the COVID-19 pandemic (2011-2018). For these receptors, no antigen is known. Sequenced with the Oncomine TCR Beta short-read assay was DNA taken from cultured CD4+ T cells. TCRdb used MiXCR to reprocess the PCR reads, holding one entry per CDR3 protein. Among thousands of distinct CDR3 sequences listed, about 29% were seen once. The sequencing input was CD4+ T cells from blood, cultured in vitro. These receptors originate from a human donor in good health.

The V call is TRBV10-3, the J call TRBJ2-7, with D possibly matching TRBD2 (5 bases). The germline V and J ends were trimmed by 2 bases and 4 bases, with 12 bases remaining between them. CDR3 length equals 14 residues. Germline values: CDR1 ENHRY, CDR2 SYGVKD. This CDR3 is CAISEGREGYEQYF. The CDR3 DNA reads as TGTGCCATCAGTGAGGGCCGGGAAGGGTACGAGCAGTACTTC.

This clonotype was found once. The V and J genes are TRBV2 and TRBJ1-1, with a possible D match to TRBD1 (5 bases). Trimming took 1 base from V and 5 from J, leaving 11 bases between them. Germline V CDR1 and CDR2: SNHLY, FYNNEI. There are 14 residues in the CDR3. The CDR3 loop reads CASSEGGSRTEAFF. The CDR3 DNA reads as TGTGCCAGCAGTGAAGGGGGGAGCAGAACTGAAGCTTTCTTT.

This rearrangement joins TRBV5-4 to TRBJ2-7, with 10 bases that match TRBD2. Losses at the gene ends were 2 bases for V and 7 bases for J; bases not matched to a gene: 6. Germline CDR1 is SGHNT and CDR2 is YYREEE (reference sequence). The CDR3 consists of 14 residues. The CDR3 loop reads CASSFELAGREQYF. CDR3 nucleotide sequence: TGTGCCAGCAGCTTTGAACTAGCGGGAAGGGAGCAGTACTTC. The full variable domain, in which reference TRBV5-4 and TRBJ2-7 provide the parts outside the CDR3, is ETGVTQSPTHLIKTRGQQVTLRCSSQSGHNTVSWYQQALGQGPQFIFQYYREEENGRGNFPPRFSGLQFPNYSSELNVNALELDDSALYLCASSFELAGREQYFGPGTRLTVT.

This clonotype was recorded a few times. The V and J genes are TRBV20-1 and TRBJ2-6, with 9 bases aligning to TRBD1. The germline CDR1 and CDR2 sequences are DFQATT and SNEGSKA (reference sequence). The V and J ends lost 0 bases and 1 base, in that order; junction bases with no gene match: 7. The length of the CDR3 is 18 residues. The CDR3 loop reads CSARDRTGGSSGANVLTF. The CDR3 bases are TGCAGTGCTAGAGATCGAACAGGGGGCTCGTCTGGGGCCAACGTCCTGACTTTC.

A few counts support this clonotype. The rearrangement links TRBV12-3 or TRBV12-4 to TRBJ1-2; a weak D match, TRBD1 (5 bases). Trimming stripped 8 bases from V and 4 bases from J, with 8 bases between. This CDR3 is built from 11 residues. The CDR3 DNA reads TGTGCCAGCGGGGACGGCTATGGCTACACCTTC. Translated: CASGDGYGYTF.

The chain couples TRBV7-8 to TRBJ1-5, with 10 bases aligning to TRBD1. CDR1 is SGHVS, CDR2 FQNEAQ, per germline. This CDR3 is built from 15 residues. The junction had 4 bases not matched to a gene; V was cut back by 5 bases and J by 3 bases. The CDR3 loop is CASSSGTGVNQPQHF. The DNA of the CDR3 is TGTGCCAGCAGCAGCGGGACAGGGGTCAATCAGCCCCAGCATTTT. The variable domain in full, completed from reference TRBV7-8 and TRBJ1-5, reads GAGVSQSPRYKVAKRGQDVALRCDPISGHVSLFWYQQALGQGPEFLTYFQNEAQLDKSGLPSDRFFAERPEGSVSTLKIQRTQQEDSAVYLCASSSGTGVNQPQHFGDGTRLSIL.

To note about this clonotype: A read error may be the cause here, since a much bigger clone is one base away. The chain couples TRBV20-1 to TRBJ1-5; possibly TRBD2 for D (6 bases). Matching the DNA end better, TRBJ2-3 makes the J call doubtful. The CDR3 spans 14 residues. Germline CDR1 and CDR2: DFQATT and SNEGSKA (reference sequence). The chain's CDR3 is CSARRSGSNQPQYF. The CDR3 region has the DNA TGCAGTGCTAGACGTAGCGGAAGCAATCAGCCCCAGTATTTT.

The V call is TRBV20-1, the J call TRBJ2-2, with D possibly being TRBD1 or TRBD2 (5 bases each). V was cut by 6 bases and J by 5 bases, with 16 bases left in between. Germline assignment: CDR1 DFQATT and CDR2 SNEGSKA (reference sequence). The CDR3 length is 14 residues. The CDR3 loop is CSATRDGRTGELFF. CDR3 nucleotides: TGCAGTGCCACACGGGACGGTCGAACCGGGGAGCTGTTTTTT.

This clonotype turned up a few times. The CDR3 DNA is TGTGCCAGCAGTTTAGCGGGTGGAGATACGCAGTATTTT. Its protein product is CASSLAGGDTQYF. The rearrangement uses TRBV12-3 or TRBV12-4 and TRBJ2-3; D not resolved. This CDR3 region has 13 residues. V lost 0 bases and J lost 5, with 6 bases in between.

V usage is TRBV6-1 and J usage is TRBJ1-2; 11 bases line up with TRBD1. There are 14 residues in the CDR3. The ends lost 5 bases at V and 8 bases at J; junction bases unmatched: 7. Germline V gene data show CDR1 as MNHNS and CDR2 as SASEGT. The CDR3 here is CASSTTGTGGGYTF. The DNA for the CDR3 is TGTGCCAGCAGTACGACCGGGACAGGGGGGGGCTACACCTTC.

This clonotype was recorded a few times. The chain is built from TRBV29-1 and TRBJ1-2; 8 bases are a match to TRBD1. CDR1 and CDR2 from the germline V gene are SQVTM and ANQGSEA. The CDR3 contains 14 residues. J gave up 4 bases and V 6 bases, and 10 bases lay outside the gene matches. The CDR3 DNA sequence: TGCAGCGTCTCGTCCGGGACAGGATCCTATGGCTACACCTTC. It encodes CSVSSGTGSYGYTF. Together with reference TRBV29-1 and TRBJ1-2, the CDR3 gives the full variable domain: SAVISQKPSRDICQRGTSLTIQCQVDSQVTMMFWYRQQPGQSLTLIATANQGSEATYESGFVIDKFPISRPNLTFSTLTVSNMSPEDSSIYLCSVSSGTGSYGYTFGSGTRLTVV.

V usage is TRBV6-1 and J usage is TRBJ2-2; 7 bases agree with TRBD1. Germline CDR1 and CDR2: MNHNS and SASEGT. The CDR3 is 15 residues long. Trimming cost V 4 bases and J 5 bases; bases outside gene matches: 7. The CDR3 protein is CASSARQGGTGELFF. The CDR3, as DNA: TGTGCCAGCAGTGCCAGACAGGGTGGGACCGGGGAGCTGTTTTTT.

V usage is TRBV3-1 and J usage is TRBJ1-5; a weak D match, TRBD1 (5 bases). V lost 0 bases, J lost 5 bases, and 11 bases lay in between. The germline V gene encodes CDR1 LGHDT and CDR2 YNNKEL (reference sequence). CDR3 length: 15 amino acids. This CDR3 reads CASSQDASGDQPQHF. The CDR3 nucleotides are TGTGCCAGCAGCCAAGACGCATCGGGGGATCAGCCCCAGCATTTT. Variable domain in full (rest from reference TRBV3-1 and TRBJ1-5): DTAVSQTPKYLVTQMGNDKSIKCEQNLGHDTMYWYKQDSKKFLKIMFSYNNKELIINETVPNRFSPKSPDKAHLNLHINSLELGDSAVYFCASSQDASGDQPQHFGDGTRLSIL.

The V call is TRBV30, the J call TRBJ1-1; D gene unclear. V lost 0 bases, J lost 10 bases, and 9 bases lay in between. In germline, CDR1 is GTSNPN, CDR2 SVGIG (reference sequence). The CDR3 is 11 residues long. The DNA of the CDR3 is TGTGCCTGGAGTGTGGACGGCGCAGCTTTCTTT. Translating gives CAWSVDGAAFF.

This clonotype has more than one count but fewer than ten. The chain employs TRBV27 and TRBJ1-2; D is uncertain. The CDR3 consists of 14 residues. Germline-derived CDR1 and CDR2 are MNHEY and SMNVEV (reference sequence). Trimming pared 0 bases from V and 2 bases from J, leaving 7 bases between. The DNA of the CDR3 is TGTGCCAGCAGTTTATCCCCAGTGAACTATGGCTACACCTTC. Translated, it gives CASSLSPVNYGYTF.

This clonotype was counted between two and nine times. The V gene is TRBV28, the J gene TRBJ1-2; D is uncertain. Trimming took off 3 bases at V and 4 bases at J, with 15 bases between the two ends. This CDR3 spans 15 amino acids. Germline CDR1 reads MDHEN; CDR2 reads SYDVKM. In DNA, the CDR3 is TGTGCCAGCAGTTTCCCCTCTCCTACTGGCTATGGCTACACCTTC. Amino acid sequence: CASSFPSPTGYGYTF.

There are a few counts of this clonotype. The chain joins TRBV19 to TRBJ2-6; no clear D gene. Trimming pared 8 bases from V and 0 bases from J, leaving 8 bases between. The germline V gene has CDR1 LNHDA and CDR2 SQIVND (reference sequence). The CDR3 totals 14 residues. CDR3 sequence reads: CASEVASGANVLTF. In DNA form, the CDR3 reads TGTGCCAGTGAGGTGGCCTCTGGGGCCAACGTCCTGACTTTC.